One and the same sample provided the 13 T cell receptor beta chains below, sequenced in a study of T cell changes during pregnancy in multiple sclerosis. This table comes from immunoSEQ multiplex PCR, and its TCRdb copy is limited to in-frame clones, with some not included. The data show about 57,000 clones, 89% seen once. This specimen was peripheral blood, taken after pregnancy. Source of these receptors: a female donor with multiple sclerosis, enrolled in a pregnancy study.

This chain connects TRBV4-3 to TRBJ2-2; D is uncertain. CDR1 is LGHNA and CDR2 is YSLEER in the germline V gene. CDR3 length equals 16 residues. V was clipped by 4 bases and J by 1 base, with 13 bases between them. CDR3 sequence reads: CASSPHGEQNTGELFF. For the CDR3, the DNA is TGCGCCAGCAGCCCCCACGGAGAACAGAACACCGGGGAGCTGTTTTTT.

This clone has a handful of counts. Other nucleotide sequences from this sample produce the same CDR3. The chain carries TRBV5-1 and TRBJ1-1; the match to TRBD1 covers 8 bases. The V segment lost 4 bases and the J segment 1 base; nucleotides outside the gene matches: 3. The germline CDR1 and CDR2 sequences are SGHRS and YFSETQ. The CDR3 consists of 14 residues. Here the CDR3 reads CASSLGTGNTEAFF. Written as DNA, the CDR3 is TGCGCCAGCAGCCTTGGGACAGGGAACACTGAAGCTTTCTTT.

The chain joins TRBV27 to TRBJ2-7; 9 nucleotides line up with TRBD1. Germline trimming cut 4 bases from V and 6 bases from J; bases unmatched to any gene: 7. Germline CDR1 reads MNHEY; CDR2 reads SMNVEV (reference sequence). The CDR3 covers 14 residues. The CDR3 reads CASSSGTGRLEQYF. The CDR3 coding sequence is TGTGCCAGCAGTTCGGGGACAGGGAGGCTCGAGCAGTACTTC.

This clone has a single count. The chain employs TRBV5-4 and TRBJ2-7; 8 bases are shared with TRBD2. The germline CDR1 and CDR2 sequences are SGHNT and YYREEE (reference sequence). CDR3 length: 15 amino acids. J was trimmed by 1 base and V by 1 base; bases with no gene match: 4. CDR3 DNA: TGTGCCAGCAGCTTGAGCACGGGAGGGTCCTACGAGCAGTACTTC. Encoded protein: CASSLSTGGSYEQYF.

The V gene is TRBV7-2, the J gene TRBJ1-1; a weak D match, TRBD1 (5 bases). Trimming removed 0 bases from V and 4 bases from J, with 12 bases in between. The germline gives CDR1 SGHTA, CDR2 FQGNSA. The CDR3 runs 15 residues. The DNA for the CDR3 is TGTGCCAGCAGCTTAGCGCAGGGCAGGACCACTGAAGCTTTCTTT. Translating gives CASSLAQGRTTEAFF.

This CDR3 reads CASSLSRGQPQHF. For the CDR3, the DNA is TGTGCCAGCAGCTTATCCAGGGGACAGCCCCAGCATTTT. The V gene is TRBV7-3, the J gene TRBJ1-5, with D possibly being TRBD1 (6 bases). Germline CDR1 reads SGHTA; CDR2 reads FQGTGA. The CDR3 extends over 13 amino acids. Trimming took 2 bases from V and 7 from J, leaving 9 bases between them.

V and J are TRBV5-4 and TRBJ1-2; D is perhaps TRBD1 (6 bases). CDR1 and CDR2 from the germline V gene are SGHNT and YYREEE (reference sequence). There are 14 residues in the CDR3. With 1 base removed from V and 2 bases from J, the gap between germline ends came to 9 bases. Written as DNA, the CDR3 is TGTGCCAGCAGCTTGAGGCAGGGGAACTATGGCTACACCTTC. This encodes CASSLRQGNYGYTF.

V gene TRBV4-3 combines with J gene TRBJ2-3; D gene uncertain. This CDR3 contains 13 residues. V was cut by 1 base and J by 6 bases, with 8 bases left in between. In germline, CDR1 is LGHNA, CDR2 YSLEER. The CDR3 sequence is CASSQVRWDTQYF. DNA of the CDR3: TGCGCCAGCAGCCAAGTGAGGTGGGATACGCAGTATTTT.

The CDR3 is CASSAGTGIQETQYF. The DNA for the CDR3 is TGTGCCAGCTCAGCCGGGACAGGGATCCAAGAGACCCAGTACTTC. The genes are TRBV18 and TRBJ2-5; 9 positions agree with TRBD1. J gave up 1 base and V 5 bases, and 5 bases lay outside the gene matches. The CDR3 totals 15 residues. The germline V gene encodes CDR1 KGHSH and CDR2 LQKENI.

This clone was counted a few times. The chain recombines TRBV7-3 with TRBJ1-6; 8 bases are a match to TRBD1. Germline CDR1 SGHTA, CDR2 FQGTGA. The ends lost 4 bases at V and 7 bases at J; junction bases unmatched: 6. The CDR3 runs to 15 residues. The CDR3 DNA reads TGTGCCAGCAGCTCCCAGGGGGCGCGGAATTCACCCCTCCACTTT. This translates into CASSSQGARNSPLHF.

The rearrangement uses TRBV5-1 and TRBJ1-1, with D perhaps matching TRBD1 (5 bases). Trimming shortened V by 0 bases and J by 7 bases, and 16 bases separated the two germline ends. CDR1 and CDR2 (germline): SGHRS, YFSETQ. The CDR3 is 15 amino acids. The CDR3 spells CASSLDRALTGEAFF. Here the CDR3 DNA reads TGCGCCAGCAGCTTGGATCGCGCCCTCACAGGTGAAGCTTTCTTT.

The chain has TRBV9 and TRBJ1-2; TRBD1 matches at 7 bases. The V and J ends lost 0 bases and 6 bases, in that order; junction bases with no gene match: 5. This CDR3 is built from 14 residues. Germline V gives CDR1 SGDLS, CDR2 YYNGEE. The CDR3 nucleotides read TGTGCCAGCAGCGTAGTAGGGGGCGCAGATGGCTACACCTTC. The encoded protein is CASSVVGGADGYTF.

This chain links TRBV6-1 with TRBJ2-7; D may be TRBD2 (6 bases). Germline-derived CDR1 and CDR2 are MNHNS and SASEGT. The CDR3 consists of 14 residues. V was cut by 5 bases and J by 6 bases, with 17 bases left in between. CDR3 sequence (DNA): TGTGCCAGCAGTCCTAGCGTAGAGGTTTCCGAGCAGTACTTC. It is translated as CASSPSVEVSEQYF.